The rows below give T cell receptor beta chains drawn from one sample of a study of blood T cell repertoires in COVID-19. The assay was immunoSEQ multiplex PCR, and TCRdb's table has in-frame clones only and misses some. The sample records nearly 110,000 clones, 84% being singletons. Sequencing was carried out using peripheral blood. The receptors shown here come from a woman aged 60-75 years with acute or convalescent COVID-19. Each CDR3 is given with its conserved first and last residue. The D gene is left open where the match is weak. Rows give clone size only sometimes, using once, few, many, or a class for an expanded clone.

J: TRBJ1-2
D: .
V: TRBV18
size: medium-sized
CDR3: CASSPKLFYGYTF
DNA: TGTGCCAGCTCACCGAAACTGTTCTATGGCTACACCTTC

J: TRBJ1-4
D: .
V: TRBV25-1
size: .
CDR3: CASSSYSGHNEKLFF
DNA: TGTGCCAGCAGTAGTTATTCGGGACACAATGAAAAACTGTTTTTT

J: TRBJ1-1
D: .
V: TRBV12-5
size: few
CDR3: CASGQRNTEAFF
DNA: TGTGCTAGTGGACAGAGGAACACTGAAGCTTTCTTT

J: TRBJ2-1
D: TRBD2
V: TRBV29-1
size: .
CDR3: CSVTGLAGARSYNEQFF
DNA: TGCAGCGTAACGGGACTAGCGGGGGCCCGCTCCTACAATGAGCAGTTCTTC

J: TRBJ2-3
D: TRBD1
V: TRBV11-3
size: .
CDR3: CASSLQGTGQGTDTQYF
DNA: TGTGCCAGCAGCCTTCAAGGGACAGGGCAGGGGACAGATACGCAGTATTTT

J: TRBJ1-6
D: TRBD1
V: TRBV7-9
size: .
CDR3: CASSARGQNNSPLHF
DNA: TGTGCCAGCAGCGCGAGGGGACAGAATAATTCACCCCTCCACTTT

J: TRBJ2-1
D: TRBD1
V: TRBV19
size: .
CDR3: CASSISGGLMKEQFF
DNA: TGTGCCAGTAGTATTTCAGGGGGTCTAATGAAGGAGCAGTTCTTC

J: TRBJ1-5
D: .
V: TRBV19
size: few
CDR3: CASSPRGGQNQPQHF
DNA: TGTGCCAGTAGTCCAAGGGGGGGGCAGAATCAGCCCCAGCATTTT

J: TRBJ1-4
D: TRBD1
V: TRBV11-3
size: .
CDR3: CASSDGQGGNEKLFF
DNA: TGTGCCAGCAGCGACGGACAGGGCGGGAATGAAAAACTGTTTTTT

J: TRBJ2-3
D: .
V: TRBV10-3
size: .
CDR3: CAISARDTDTQYF
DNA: TGTGCCATCAGTGCGAGGGACACAGATACGCAGTATTTT

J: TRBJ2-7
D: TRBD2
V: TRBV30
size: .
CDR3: CAWSRLLAGSYEQYF
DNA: TGTGCCTGGAGTAGATTATTAGCGGGAAGCTACGAGCAGTACTTC

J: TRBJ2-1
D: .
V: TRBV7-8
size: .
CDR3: CASSTLPARDNEQFF
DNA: TGTGCCAGCAGCACCCTACCCGCGAGAGACAATGAGCAGTTCTTC

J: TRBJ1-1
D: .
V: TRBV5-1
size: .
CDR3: CASSQLNQNTEAFF
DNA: TGCGCCAGCAGTCAACTCAACCAGAACACTGAAGCTTTCTTT

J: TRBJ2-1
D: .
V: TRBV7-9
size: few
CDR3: CASASPGLYNEQFF
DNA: TGTGCCAGCGCCTCCCCAGGTCTCTACAATGAGCAGTTCTTC